The sequence of this T cell receptor beta chain was determined in a study of CD8+CD57+ T cells in acquired aplastic anemia. General study results and limits: Patients were compared with controls for CD8+ Simpson's diversity, and no significant difference emerged.

Concerning this clonotype itself: Its antigen is unidentified.

Deletions cut 4 bases from V and 0 bases from J, with 10 bases between. This CDR3 region has 16 residues. CDR1 is KGHSY and CDR2 is FQNENV in the germline V gene. Genomic DNA was employed as the template in profiling TCR beta VDJ and CDR3. TCRdb reprocessed the reads via MiXCR and lists one record per CDR3 protein. The sample records around 210,000 distinct CDR3 sequences, about 60% being singletons. Before being chosen for sequencing, patients had shown CD8+CD57+ cell expansion by flow cytometry. The sequence derives from a human donor with aplastic anemia. The sequenced sample consisted of sorted CD4+, CD8+, or CD8+CD57+ T cells (not recorded which) from PBMCs. V and J are TRBV16 and TRBJ2-6; D gene uncertain. CDR3 coding DNA: TGTGCCAGCAGCCCAAGGTCCCCCTCTGGGGCCAACGTCCTGACTTTC. Its translation is CASSPRSPSGANVLTF.